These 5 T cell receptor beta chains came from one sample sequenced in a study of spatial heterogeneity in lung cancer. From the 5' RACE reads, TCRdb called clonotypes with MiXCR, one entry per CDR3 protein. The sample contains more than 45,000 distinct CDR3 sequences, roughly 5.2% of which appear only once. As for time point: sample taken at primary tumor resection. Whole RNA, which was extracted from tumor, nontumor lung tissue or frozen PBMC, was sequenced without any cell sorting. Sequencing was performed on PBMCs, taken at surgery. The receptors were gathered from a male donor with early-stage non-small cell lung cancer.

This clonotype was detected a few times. CDR3 nucleotides: TGTGCCAGCAGTTGGGAGGGCACCGTTCCACCCCTCCACTTT. Amino acid sequence: CASSWEGTVPPLHF. The V gene is TRBV12-3 or TRBV12-4, the J gene TRBJ1-6; D gene ambiguous. This CDR3 is 14 amino acids long. The V end was cut by 4 bases, the J end by 11 bases, with 15 bases between.

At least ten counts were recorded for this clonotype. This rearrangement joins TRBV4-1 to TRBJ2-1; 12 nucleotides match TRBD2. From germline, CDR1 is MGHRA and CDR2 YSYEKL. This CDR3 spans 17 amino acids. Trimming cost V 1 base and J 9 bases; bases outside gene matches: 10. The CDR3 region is CASSQGLAGGPMGEQFF. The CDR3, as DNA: TGCGCCAGCAGCCAAGGGCTAGCGGGAGGGCCAATGGGTGAGCAGTTCTTC.

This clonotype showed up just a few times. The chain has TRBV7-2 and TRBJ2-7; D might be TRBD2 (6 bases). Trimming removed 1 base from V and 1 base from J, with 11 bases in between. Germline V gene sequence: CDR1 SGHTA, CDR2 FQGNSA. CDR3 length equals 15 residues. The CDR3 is CASSLGRGPSYEQYF. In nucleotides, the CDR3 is TGTGCCAGCAGCTTAGGGCGGGGCCCGTCCTACGAGCAGTACTTC.

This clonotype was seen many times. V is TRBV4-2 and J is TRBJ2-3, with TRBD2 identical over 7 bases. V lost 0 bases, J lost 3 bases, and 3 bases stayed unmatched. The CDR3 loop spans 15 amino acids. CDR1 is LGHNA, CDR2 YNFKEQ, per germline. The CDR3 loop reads CASSQEPSGTDTQYF. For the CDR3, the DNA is TGTGCCAGCAGCCAAGAACCTAGCGGTACAGATACGCAGTATTTT.

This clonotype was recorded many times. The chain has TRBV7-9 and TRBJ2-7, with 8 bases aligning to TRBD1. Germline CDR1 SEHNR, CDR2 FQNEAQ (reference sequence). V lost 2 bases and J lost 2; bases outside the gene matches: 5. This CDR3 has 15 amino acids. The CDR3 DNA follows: TGTGCCAGCAGCTTATGGGACAGGAGAACCTACGAGCAGTACTTC. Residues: CASSLWDRRTYEQYF.